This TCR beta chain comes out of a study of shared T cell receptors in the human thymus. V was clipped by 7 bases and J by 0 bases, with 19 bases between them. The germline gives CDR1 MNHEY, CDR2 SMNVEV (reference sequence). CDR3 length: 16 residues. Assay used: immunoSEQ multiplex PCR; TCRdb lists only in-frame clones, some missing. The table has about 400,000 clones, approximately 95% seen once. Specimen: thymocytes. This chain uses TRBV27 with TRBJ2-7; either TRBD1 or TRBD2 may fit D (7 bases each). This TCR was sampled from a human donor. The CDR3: CASTKQAGQSSYEQYF. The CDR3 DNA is TGTGCCAGCACCAAACAAGCGGGACAGAGCTCCTACGAGCAGTACTTC.